This T cell receptor (beta chain) was identified in a study of T cell clonality in common variable immunodeficiency. In this sample, this clone turned up many times. The antigen remains unidentified. The read ends 3 residues early relative to the CDR3; the germline J gene fills the gap. CDR1 is SGDLS, CDR2 YYNGEE, per germline. The CDR3 is made up of 13 amino acids. V lost 0 bases and J 7 bases, leaving 10 bases between the germline ends. Donors gave 5 to 8 ml heparinized peripheral whole blood. Sequencing used immunoSEQ multiplex PCR; TCRdb keeps in-frame clones, though not all of them. This sample comprises 50,000 to 60,000 clones, none seen once only. Study results and limitations: CVID subjects had higher TCRbeta clonality than healthy controls, most marked in about a third. Shared TCRbeta clones were fewer between CVID subjects than controls.

The sample comprised peripheral blood mononuclear cells. The genes are TRBV9 and TRBJ2-5; possible D gene TRBD1, 5 bases. This sequence originates from a person between 18 and 75 years old in good health. Incomplete CDR3 DNA: TGTGCCAGCAGCGTAGAGGGTCAGGGGACC. This codes for CASSVEGQGT. The full CDR3 is CASSVEGQGTQYF.